These 13 T cell receptor beta chains originate from one sample sequenced in a study of shared clonotypes between healthy human individuals. As defined, naive CD8 cells were CD45RO-negative and positively selected for CCR7, with terminally differentiated effector memory CD45RA+ cells excluded. Sequencing was performed with immunoSEQ multiplex PCR; in TCRdb, only in-frame clones are kept and a portion is missing. The data show about 800,000 clones, roughly 96% seen once. The sample taken for sequencing was naive CD8+ T cells sorted from blood. The receptors here all came from a man aged 30 to 39 in good health.

The V and J genes are TRBV29-1 and TRBJ2-5; D gene uncertain. V lost 6 bases and J 5 bases, leaving 13 bases between the germline ends. Germline V CDR1 and CDR2: SQVTM, ANQGSEA. This CDR3 region has 12 residues. CDR3 protein: CSVHVPIETQYF. CDR3 coding DNA: TGCAGCGTCCATGTCCCGATTGAGACCCAGTACTTC.

The gene calls are TRBV5-5 and TRBJ1-5; D possibly corresponds to TRBD1 (5 bases). Trimming removed 6 bases at V and 0 bases at J, with 13 bases between. From germline, CDR1 is SGHKS and CDR2 YYEKEE (reference sequence). The CDR3 has 15 amino acids. In DNA, the CDR3 is TGTGCCAGCATGTTGGGACTTTATAGCAATCAGCCCCAGCATTTT. It translates to CASMLGLYSNQPQHF.

The chain uses TRBV7-9 and TRBJ2-1; 9 bases align to TRBD2. The germline CDR1 and CDR2 sequences are SEHNR and FQNEAQ (reference sequence). The CDR3 is 14 amino acids. J was trimmed by 10 bases and V by 3 bases; bases with no gene match: 7. The CDR3 protein is CASSFPALAGEQFF. As DNA, the CDR3 is TGTGCCAGCAGCTTCCCCGCCCTAGCGGGAGAGCAGTTCTTC. Filled out from reference TRBV7-9 and TRBJ2-1, the complete variable domain reads DTGVSQNPRHKITKRGQNVTFRCDPISEHNRLYWYRQTLGQGPEFLTYFQNEAQLEKSRLLSDRFSAERPKGSFSTLEIQRTEQGDSAMYLCASSFPALAGEQFFGPGTRLTVL.

This chain joins TRBV7-8 and TRBJ1-5; 10 nucleotides line up with TRBD1. The CDR3 sequence is 15 residues long. Per germline, CDR1 SGHVS and CDR2 FQNEAQ. V was pared by 6 bases and J by 4 bases, with 6 bases of the junction left unmatched. CDR3 region: CASRETGGGNQPQHF. The CDR3 DNA sequence: TGTGCCAGCAGAGAGACAGGGGGCGGGAATCAGCCCCAGCATTTT.

The rearrangement uses TRBV15 and TRBJ2-2, with D perhaps TRBD1 (5 bases). Trimming took off 0 bases at V and 4 bases at J, with 24 bases between the two ends. The CDR3 runs 20 residues. The germline V gene has CDR1 LNHNV and CDR2 YYDKDF (reference sequence). CDR3 region: CATSRDFWIQGESRTGELFF. In DNA form, the CDR3 reads TGTGCCACCAGCAGAGATTTCTGGATACAAGGGGAAAGTCGCACCGGGGAGCTGTTTTTT.

This chain links TRBV25-1 with TRBJ2-2; D not resolved. V lost 0 bases to trimming and J lost 6 bases, with 14 bases between them. CDR1 and CDR2 from the germline V gene are MGHDK and SYGVNS. The CDR3 has 16 amino acids. The CDR3 sequence is CASSEYTAGRAGELFF. CDR3 DNA sequence: TGTGCCAGCAGTGAATACACTGCAGGCCGGGCCGGGGAGCTGTTTTTT.

The chain combines TRBV5-6 with TRBJ1-3; a weak D match, TRBD1 (6 bases). CDR1 is SGHDT, CDR2 YYEEEE, per germline. Between the trimmed V and J ends, which lost 4 bases and 4 bases, there was a span of 6 bases. This CDR3 is built from 12 residues. The CDR3 protein is CASSQGGNTIYF. The CDR3 nucleotides are TGTGCCAGCAGCCAGGGGGGAAACACCATATATTTT.

The rearrangement links TRBV4-1 to TRBJ2-2; TRBD2 aligns across 7 bases. Germline trimming cut 3 bases from V and 4 bases from J; bases unmatched to any gene: 8. CDR1 is MGHRA, CDR2 YSYEKL, per germline. The CDR3 runs to 16 residues. The CDR3 loop reads CASSHLGGRSTGELFF. The CDR3 DNA reads as TGCGCCAGCAGCCATCTTGGCGGGAGATCCACCGGGGAGCTGTTTTTT.

The genes are TRBV28 and TRBJ2-1; D gene unclear. The CDR3 runs to 11 residues. Trimming took off 6 bases at V and 9 bases at J, with 9 bases between the two ends. From germline, CDR1 is MDHEN and CDR2 SYDVKM. The CDR3 DNA is TGTGCCAGCAGAGTAGGCCTTGAGCAGTTCTTC. This sequence encodes CASRVGLEQFF.

This chain uses TRBV28 with TRBJ2-7; D not certain. V was clipped by 3 bases and J by 5 bases, with 14 bases between them. Germline CDR1 is MDHEN and CDR2 is SYDVKM. The CDR3 runs 14 residues. The CDR3 loop reads CASSLVKGNNEQYF. The CDR3 DNA reads TGTGCCAGCAGTTTGGTAAAGGGTAATAACGAGCAGTACTTC.

The chain couples TRBV7-8 to TRBJ1-1; 9 nucleotides match TRBD1. After removal of 1 base from V and 3 bases from J, the junction contained 9 bases not matched to a gene. Per the germline V gene, CDR1 is SGHVS and CDR2 is FQNEAQ. The CDR3 contains 17 residues. The CDR3 is CASSLVGQGLFDTEAFF. The DNA for the CDR3 is TGTGCCAGCAGCTTAGTCGGACAGGGGCTCTTCGACACTGAAGCTTTCTTT.

The chain is built from TRBV7-2 and TRBJ1-1; no clear D. Germline V gene data show CDR1 as SGHTA and CDR2 as FQGNSA. The CDR3 covers 14 residues. With 0 bases removed from V and 0 bases from J, the gap between germline ends came to 5 bases. CDR3 sequence: CASSLAHLNTEAFF. DNA of the CDR3: TGTGCCAGCAGCTTAGCGCATTTGAACACTGAAGCTTTCTTT.

The chain couples TRBV28 to TRBJ1-1, with a weak D call TRBD1 (5 bases). CDR3 length: 15 residues. V dropped 4 bases and J dropped 0 bases, with 12 bases sitting between them. Germline-derived CDR1 and CDR2 are MDHEN and SYDVKM. Here the CDR3 DNA reads TGTGCCAGCAGTTCCCTCCGGGGGTTGAACACTGAAGCTTTCTTT. Amino acids: CASSSLRGLNTEAFF.